The text below deals with one TCR beta chain. The antigen is not known. Each CDR3 protein is one row after TCRdb ran MiXCR on the 5' RACE reads. The top ten hold approximately 14% of the sample, which has about 450,000 distinct CDR3 sequences, more than 20% seen once. These data are taken from a study of T-cell memory formation after mild COVID-19. Looking at the study overall: Clusters were largely donor specific.

General observations from the study: CD4+ bias marked clones expanding day 15 to 37, unlike balanced contracting clones. Pre-infection memory already had some responding clones, implying cross-reactive memory joined. Contracting CD4+ clones lay largely in CM and EM, with CD8+ ones residing in EMRA.

The CDR3 spans 15 residues. Trimming pared 0 bases from V and 6 bases from J, leaving 12 bases between. Germline assignment: CDR1 LGHNA and CDR2 YNFKEQ. This TCR derives from an adult woman who had mild COVID-19 (a few samples of this study predate the infection). Cell type and time point are not known. The chain couples TRBV4-2 to TRBJ2-1; tentatively, D is TRBD2 (6 bases). The sample consisted of PBMCs or a T cell subset sorted from them (not recorded which). CDR3 loop: CASSQDPGSGNEQFF. The DNA for the CDR3 is TGTGCCAGCAGCCAAGATCCGGGTAGCGGCAATGAGCAGTTCTTC.